This TCR beta chain was sequenced during a study of T cells after yellow fever vaccination. Across the whole study: With SMART-Seq v4 Ultra Low Input, the fractions containing low cell numbers were prepared. Study observations and caveats: A weaker but faster secondary response was observed, peaking on day 5 versus 15. Post-booster repertoires again held most primary-vaccination clones (about 95% CD4, 88% CD8).

Many counts were recorded for this clonotype. The antigen is unknown. The CDR3 runs to 16 residues. Looked up from germline, CDR1 is MGHRA and CDR2 is YSYEKL. Trimming took off 1 base at V and 1 base at J, with 13 bases between the two ends. TCRdb passed the 5' RACE reads through MiXCR, listing each CDR3 protein once. This sample has hundreds of thousands of distinct CDR3 sequences, with approximately 3.8% found just once. Material: PBMCs, obtained on the day of the yellow fever booster vaccination. The clonotype comes from a man between 18 and 35 years old who received the YFV17D yellow fever vaccine. The V call is TRBV4-1, the J call TRBJ1-1; no definite D call. CDR3 bases: TGCGCCAGCAGCCAAGCGTTACTCCTCGGGAACACTGAAGCTTTCTTT. This sequence encodes CASSQALLLGNTEAFF.